Listed here are 8 T cell receptor beta chains from one sample, sequenced in a study of response to subunit inactivated influenza vaccine. TCRdb re-analysed the RT-PCR reads in MiXCR, keeping a single row per CDR3 protein. The table has about 480,000 distinct CDR3 sequences, about 25% seen once. Material: CD4+ T cells sorted from PBMCs, obtained 5 days after vaccination. The receptors originated from a man aged 50 to 59 who received an inactivated influenza vaccine.

Written as DNA, the CDR3 is TGCAGTGGGGGGATTATGAGTCAACGGGAGACCCAGTACTTC. It translates to CSGGIMSQRETQYF. J is TRBJ2-5 and V is TRBV20-1; D assignment may be TRBD1 or TRBD2 (5 bases each). The V and J ends lost 7 bases and 5 bases respectively, with 20 bases between them. Germline CDR1 reads DFQATT; CDR2 reads SNEGSKA (reference sequence). The CDR3 spans 14 residues.

The chain carries TRBV4-1 and TRBJ1-6, with 7 bases identical to TRBD1. Germline V CDR1 and CDR2: MGHRA, YSYEKL. The CDR3 extends over 15 amino acids. V was clipped by 1 base and J by 9 bases; unmatched bases: 6. In DNA, the CDR3 is TGCGCCAGCAGCCAAGTCCGGGACAGCTCTTCACCCCTCCACTTT. This sequence encodes CASSQVRDSSSPLHF.

Only one count was recorded for this clonotype. This chain connects TRBV27 to TRBJ2-1; TRBD2 matches 7 bases. The CDR3 length is 16 residues. CDR1 is MNHEY, CDR2 SMNVEV, per germline (reference sequence). V gave up 3 bases and J gave up 4 bases; unmatched junction bases: 9. CDR3 nucleotide sequence: TGTGCCAGCAGTTTCATCCTTAGCGGGTTGTACAATGAGCAGTTCTTC. This codes for CASSFILSGLYNEQFF.

The V and J genes are TRBV20-1 and TRBJ2-3; the D gene is possibly TRBD2 (5 bases). This CDR3 has 12 residues. Germline V CDR1 and CDR2: DFQATT, SNEGSKA (reference sequence). Trimming took 7 bases from V and 1 from J, leaving 9 bases between them. CDR3 DNA sequence: TGCAGTGGTCTAGCTGGCACAGATACGCAGTATTTT. Amino acid sequence: CSGLAGTDTQYF.

The chain joins TRBV5-1 to TRBJ2-3, with D possibly matching TRBD2 (5 bases). V was trimmed by 3 bases and J by 5 bases, leaving 13 bases between them. Per the germline V gene, CDR1 is SGHRS and CDR2 is YFSETQ. This CDR3 comprises 14 residues. The CDR3 bases are TGCGCCAGCAGCTCCACTAGATTAGGAGATACGCAGTATTTT. Translating it yields CASSSTRLGDTQYF.

CDR3 nucleotides: TGTGCCAGCAGTTTATCCGACAGAATACTTATCTCTGGGGCCAACGTCCTGACTTTC. As protein: CASSLSDRILISGANVLTF. This rearrangement joins TRBV12-3 or TRBV12-4 to TRBJ2-6; a possible D gene is TRBD1 (5 bases). The CDR3 contains 19 residues. V was cut by 2 bases and J by 0 bases, with 17 bases left in between.

The chain is built from TRBV11-2 and TRBJ2-5, with unresolved D. Germline V gene sequence: CDR1 SGHAT, CDR2 FQNNGV. The CDR3 length is 13 residues. The germline V and J ends were trimmed by 3 bases and 5 bases, with 10 bases remaining between them. The CDR3: CASSFSQLETQYF. CDR3 DNA sequence: TGTGCCAGCAGCTTCTCGCAATTGGAGACCCAGTACTTC.

To note about this clonotype: One end of the junction does not line up with germline, which may come from a read error. V is TRBV28 and J is TRBJ2-1; D is unresolved. From germline, CDR1 is MDHEN and CDR2 SYDVKM. This CDR3 has 15 amino acids. In DNA, the CDR3 is TGTGCCAGCAGTGCCCGGGCTAACTCATACAATGAGCAGCTCTTC. It encodes CASSARANSYNEQLF. The full variable domain, in which reference TRBV28 and TRBJ2-1 provide the parts outside the CDR3, is DVKVTQSSRYLVKRTGEKVFLECVQDMDHENMFWYRQDPGLGLRLIYFSYDVKMKEKGDIPEGYSVSREKKERFSLILESASTNQTSMYLCASSARANSYNEQLFGPGTRLTVL.